The clone carrying this T cell receptor beta chain was counted a few times. The antigen remains unidentified. This sample was taken from a study of cytomegalovirus exposure and HLA in healthy donors. Study results and caveats: CMV serostatus was the sole immune exposure data available.

Germline V gene sequence: CDR1 MDHEN, CDR2 SYDVKM. This CDR3 comprises 18 residues. V lost 1 base, J lost 5 bases, and 12 bases stayed unmatched. PCR was performed using 60 Vbeta and 13 Jbeta primers. The assay was immunoSEQ multiplex PCR, and TCRdb's table has in-frame clones only and misses some. The sample lists about 140,000 clones, approximately 80% occurring once. The V and J genes are TRBV28 and TRBJ2-2, with 8 bases matching TRBD1. Sequencing used PBMCs. The receptor comes from a man in his forties in good health and CMV-seronegative. This chain's CDR3 is CASSLFSRWGQDTGELFF. Written as DNA, the CDR3 is TGTGCCAGCAGTTTATTTTCTCGTTGGGGACAGGATACCGGGGAGCTGTTTTTT. Together with reference TRBV28 and TRBJ2-2, the CDR3 gives the full variable domain: DVKVTQSSRYLVKRTGEKVFLECVQDMDHENMFWYRQDPGLGLRLIYFSYDVKMKEKGDIPEGYSVSREKKERFSLILESASTNQTSMYLCASSLFSRWGQDTGELFFGEGSRLTVL.